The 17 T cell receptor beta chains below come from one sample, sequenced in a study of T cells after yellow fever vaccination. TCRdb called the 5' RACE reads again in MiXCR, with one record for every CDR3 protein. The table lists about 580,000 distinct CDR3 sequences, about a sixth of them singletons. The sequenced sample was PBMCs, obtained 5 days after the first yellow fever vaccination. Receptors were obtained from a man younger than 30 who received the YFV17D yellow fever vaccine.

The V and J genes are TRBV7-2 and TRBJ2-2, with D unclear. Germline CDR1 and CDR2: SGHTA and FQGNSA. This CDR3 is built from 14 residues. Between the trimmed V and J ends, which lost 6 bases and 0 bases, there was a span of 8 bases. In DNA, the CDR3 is TGTGCCAGCAGGGGTGCCTCGAACACCGGGGAGCTGTTTTTT. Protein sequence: CASRGASNTGELFF.

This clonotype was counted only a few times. CDR3 protein: CSAREGPAGEQYF. As DNA, the CDR3 is TGCAGTGCTAGGGAGGGACCGGCCGGCGAGCAGTACTTC. The chain combines TRBV20-1 with TRBJ2-7; TRBD2 is a possible D gene (6 bases). Deletions cut 3 bases from V and 6 bases from J, with 15 bases between. The CDR3 has 13 amino acids. Germline V lookup: CDR1 DFQATT, CDR2 SNEGSKA (reference sequence).

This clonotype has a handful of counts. The CDR3 spells CSAREQANQPQHF. The DNA for the CDR3 is TGCAGTGCTAGAGAACAGGCCAATCAGCCCCAGCATTTT. The rearrangement links TRBV20-1 to TRBJ1-5; TRBD1 might be the D (5 bases). The CDR3 extends over 13 amino acids. The ends were cut back, 0 bases at V and 3 bases at J, with 6 bases in the middle. Germline CDR1 and CDR2: DFQATT and SNEGSKA (reference sequence).

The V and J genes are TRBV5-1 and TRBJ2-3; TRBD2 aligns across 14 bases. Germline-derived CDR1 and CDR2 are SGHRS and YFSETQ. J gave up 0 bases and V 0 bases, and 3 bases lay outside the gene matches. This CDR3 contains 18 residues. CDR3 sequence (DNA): TGCGCCAGCAGCTTGGGGACTAGCGGGGGGTTTAGCACAGATACGCAGTATTTT. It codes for CASSLGTSGGFSTDTQYF.

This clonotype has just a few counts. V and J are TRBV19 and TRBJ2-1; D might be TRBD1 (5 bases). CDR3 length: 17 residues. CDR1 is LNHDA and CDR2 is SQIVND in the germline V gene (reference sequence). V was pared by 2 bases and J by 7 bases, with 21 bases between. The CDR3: CASSISARVSQFNEQFF. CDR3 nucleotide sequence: TGTGCCAGTAGTATATCGGCCAGGGTATCCCAATTTAATGAGCAGTTCTTC. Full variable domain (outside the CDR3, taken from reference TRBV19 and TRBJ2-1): DGGITQSPKYLFRKEGQNVTLSCEQNLNHDAMYWYRQDPGQGLRLIYYSQIVNDFQKGDIAEGYSVSREKKESFPLTVTSAQKNPTAFYLCASSISARVSQFNEQFFGPGTRLTVL.

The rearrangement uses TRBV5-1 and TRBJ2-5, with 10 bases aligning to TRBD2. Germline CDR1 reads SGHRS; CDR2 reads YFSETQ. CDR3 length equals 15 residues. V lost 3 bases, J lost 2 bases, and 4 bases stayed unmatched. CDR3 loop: CASSWNSGGQETQYF. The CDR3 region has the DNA TGCGCCAGCAGCTGGAATAGCGGGGGGCAAGAGACCCAGTACTTC.

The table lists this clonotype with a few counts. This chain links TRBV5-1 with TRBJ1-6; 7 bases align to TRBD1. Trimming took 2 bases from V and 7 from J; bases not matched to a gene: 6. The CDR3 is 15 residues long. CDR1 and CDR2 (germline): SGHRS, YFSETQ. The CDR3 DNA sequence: TGCGCCAGCAGCTTTCAGACAGGGACAAATTCACCCCTCCACTTT. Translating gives CASSFQTGTNSPLHF.

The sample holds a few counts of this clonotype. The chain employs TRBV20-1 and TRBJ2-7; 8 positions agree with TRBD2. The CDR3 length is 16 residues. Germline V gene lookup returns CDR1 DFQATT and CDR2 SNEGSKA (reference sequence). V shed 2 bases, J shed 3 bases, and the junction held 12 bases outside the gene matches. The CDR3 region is CSARSPQSGGDYEQYV. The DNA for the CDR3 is TGCAGTGCTAGATCTCCTCAGTCGGGGGGGGACTACGAGCAGTACGTC.

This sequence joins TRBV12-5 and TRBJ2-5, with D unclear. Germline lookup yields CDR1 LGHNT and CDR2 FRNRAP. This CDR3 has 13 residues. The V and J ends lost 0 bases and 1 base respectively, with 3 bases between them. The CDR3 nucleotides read TGTGCTAGTGGTTTGGTTGGCCAAGAGACCCAGTACTTC. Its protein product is CASGLVGQETQYF.

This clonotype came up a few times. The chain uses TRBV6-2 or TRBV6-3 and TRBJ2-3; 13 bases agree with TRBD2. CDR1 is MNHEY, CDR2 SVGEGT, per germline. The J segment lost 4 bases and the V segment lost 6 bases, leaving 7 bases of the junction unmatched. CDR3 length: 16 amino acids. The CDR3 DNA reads TGTGCCAGCAGCAAATGGACTAGCGGGGGTGCAGATACGCAGTATTTT. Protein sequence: CASSKWTSGGADTQYF.

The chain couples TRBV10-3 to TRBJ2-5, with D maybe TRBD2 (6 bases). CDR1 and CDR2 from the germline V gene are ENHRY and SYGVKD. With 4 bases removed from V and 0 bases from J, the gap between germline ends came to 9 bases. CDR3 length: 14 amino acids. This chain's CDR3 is CAISGTTYQETQYF. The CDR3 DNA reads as TGTGCCATCAGTGGGACTACGTACCAAGAGACCCAGTACTTC.

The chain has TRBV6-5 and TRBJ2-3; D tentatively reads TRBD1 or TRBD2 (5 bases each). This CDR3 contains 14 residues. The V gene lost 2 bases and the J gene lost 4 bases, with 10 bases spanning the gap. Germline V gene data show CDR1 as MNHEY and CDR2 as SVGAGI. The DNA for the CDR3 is TGTGCCAGCAGTTACGAGCAGGGAGCAGATACGCAGTATTTT. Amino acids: CASSYEQGADTQYF.

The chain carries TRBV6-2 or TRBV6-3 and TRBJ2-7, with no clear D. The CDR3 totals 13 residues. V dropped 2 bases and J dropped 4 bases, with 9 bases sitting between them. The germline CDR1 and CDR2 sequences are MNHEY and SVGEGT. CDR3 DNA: TGTGCCAGCAGTTACCAGCAAACTTACGAGCAGTACTTC. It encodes CASSYQQTYEQYF.

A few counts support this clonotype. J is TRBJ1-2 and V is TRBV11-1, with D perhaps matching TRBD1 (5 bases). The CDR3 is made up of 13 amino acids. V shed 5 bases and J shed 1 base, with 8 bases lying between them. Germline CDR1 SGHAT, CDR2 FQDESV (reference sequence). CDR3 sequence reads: CASSHRLNYGYTF. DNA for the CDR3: TGTGCCAGCAGCCACAGGCTTAACTATGGCTACACCTTC.

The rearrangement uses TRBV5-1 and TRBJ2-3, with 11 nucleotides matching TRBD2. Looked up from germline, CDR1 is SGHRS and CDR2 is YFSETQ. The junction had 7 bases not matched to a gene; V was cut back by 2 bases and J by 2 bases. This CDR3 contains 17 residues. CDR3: CASSLYGTSGYTDTQYF. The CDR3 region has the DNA TGCGCCAGCAGCTTATACGGGACTAGCGGCTACACAGATACGCAGTATTTT.

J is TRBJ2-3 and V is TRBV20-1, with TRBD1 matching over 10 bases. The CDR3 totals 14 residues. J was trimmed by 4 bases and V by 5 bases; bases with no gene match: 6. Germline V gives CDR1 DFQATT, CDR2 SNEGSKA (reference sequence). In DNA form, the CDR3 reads TGCAGTGCTTCCCAGACAGGGGGCGCAGATACGCAGTATTTT. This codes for CSASQTGGADTQYF.

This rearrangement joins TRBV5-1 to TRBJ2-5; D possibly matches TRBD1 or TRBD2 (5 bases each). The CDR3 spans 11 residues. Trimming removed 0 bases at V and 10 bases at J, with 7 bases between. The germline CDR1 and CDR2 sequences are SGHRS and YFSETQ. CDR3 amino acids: CASSLVGDQYF. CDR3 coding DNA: TGCGCCAGCAGCTTGGTGGGGGACCAGTACTTC. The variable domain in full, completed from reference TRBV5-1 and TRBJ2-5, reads KAGVTQTPRYLIKTRGQQVTLSCSPISGHRSVSWYQQTPGQGLQFLFEYFSETQRNKGNFPGRFSGRQFSNSRSEMNVSTLELGDSALYLCASSLVGDQYFGPGTRLLVL.